This T cell receptor (beta chain) was obtained from a study of blood T cells in healthy people across ages. V dropped 2 bases and J dropped 6; count of bases not matched to a gene: 7. From germline, CDR1 is SGDLS and CDR2 YYNGEE. This CDR3 has 15 amino acids. Primers used in a second PCR of roughly 7 to 12 cycles were a sample-barcoded 5' primer and a J-beta primer mix. TCRdb fed the 5' RACE reads into MiXCR, producing one record per CDR3 protein. The data contain approximately 1.5 million distinct CDR3 sequences, about 35% of them singletons. Many counts were recorded for this clonotype. This clonotype originated in a young woman in good health. The chain links TRBV9 to TRBJ2-1; 8 bases are shared with TRBD2. What was sequenced was blood. DNA for the CDR3: TGTGCCAGCAGCGTGGCCGGGGGGGTTGGCAATGAGCAGTTCTTC. This gives the protein CASSVAGGVGNEQFF. Complete variable domain (other parts from reference TRBV9 and TRBJ2-1): DSGVTQTPKHLITATGQRVTLRCSPRSGDLSVYWYQQSLDQGLQFLIQYYNGEERAKGNILERFSAQQFPDLHSELNLSSLELGDSALYFCASSVAGGVGNEQFFGPGTRLTVL.